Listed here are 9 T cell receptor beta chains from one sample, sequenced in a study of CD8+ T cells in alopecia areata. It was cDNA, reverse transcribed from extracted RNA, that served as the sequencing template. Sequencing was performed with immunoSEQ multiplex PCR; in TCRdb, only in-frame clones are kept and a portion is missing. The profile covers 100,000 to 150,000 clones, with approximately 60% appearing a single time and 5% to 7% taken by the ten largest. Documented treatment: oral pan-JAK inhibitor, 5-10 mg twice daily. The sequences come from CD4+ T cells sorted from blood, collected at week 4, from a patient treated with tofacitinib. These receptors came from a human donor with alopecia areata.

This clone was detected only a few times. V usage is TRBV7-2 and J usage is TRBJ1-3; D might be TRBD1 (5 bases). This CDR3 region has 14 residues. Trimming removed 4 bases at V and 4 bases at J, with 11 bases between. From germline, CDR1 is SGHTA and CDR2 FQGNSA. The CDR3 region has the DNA TGTGCCAGCAGCTATGGGGGGTCCGGAAACACCATATATTTT. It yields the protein CASSYGGSGNTIYF.

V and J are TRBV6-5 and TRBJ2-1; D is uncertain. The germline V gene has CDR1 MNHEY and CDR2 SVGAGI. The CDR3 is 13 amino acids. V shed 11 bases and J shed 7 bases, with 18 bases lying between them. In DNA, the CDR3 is TGTGCCTGCCACCGGGCGGCCACGAATGAGCAGTTCTTC. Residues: CACHRAATNEQFF.

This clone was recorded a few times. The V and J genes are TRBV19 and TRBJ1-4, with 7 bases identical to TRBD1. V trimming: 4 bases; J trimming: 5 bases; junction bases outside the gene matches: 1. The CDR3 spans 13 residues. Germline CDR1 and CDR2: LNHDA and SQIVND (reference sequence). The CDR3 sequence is CASSNRGNEKLFF. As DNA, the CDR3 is TGTGCCAGTAGTAACAGGGGCAATGAAAAACTGTTTTTT.

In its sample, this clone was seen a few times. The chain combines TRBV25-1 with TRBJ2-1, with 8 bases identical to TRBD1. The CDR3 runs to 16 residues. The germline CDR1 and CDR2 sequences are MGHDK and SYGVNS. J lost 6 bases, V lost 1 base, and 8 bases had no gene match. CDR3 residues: CASSEFAGGARNEQFF. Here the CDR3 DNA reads TGTGCCAGCAGTGAATTTGCAGGGGGCGCGCGCAATGAGCAGTTCTTC.

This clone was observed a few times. CDR3 sequence: CASSLLGLQETQYF. The CDR3 DNA reads as TGCGCCAGCAGCTTGTTGGGACTCCAAGAGACCCAGTACTTC. The chain recombines TRBV5-1 with TRBJ2-5, with D possibly being TRBD2 (6 bases). Trimming stripped 1 base from V and 1 base from J, with 8 bases between. Germline CDR1 reads SGHRS; CDR2 reads YFSETQ. The CDR3 consists of 14 residues.

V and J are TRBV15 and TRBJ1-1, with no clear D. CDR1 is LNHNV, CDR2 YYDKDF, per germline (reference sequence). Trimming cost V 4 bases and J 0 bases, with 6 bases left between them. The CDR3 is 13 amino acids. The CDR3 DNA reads TGTGCCACCAGCACTAGTATGAACACTGAAGCTTTCTTT. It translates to CATSTSMNTEAFF.

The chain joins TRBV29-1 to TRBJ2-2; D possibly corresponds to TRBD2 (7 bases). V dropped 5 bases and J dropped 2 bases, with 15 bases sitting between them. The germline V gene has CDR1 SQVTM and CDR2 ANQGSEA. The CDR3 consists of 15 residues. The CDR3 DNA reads TGCAGCGTTCCCACGGGGGGCCGAAACACCGGGGAGCTGTTTTTT. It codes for CSVPTGGRNTGELFF.

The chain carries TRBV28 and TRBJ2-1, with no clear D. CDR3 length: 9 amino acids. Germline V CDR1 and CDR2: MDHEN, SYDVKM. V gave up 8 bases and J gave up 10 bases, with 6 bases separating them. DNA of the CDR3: TGTGCCAGCGGGTGGGAGCAGTTCTTC. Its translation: CASGWEQFF.

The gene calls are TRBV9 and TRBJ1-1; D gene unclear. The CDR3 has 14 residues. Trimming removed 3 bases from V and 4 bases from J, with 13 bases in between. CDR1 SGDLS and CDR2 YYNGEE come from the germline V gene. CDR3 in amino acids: CASSGSIEGTEAFF. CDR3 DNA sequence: TGTGCCAGCAGCGGATCGATCGAGGGCACTGAAGCTTTCTTT.